One TCR beta chain is described in this entry. This sample is part of a study of control samples from healthy donors and cancer patients. Method: immunoSEQ multiplex PCR; TCRdb's copy keeps in-frame clones and lacks some. The data contain under 450,000 clones, around 90% of them singletons. Sequenced: PBMCs. The source of this sequence is a man aged 40-55 years with head and neck cancer.

The CDR3 sequence is CASFGDTEAFF. In nucleotides, the CDR3 is TGTGCCAGTTTTGGGGACACTGAAGCTTTCTTT. This chain joins TRBV19 and TRBJ1-1, with D hard to call. Germline V gene data show CDR1 as LNHDA and CDR2 as SQIVND (reference sequence). Trimming took 8 bases from V and 3 from J, leaving 7 bases between them. This CDR3 is 11 amino acids long.